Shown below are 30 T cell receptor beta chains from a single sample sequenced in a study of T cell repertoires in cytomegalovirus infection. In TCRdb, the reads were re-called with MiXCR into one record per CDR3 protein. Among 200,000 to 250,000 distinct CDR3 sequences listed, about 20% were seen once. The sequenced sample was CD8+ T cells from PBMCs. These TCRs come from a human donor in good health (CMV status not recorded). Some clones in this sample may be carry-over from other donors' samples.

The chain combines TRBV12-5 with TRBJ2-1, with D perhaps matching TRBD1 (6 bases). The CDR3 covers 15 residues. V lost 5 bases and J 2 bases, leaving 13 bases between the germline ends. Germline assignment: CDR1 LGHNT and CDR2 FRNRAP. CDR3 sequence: CASGPGTPPYNEQFF. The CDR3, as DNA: TGTGCTAGTGGTCCAGGGACACCTCCCTACAATGAGCAGTTCTTC.

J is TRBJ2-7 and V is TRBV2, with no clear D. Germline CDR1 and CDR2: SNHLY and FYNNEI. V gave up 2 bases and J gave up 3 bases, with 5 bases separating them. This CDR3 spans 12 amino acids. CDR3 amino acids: CASSESLYEQYF. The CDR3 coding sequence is TGTGCCAGCAGTGAAAGTCTCTACGAGCAGTACTTC.

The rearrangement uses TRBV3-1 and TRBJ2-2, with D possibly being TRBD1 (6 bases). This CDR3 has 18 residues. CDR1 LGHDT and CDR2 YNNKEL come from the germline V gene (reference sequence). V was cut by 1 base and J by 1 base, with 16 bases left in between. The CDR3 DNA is TGTGCCAGCAGCCAAGCCTTAGGCAGGGACAAGAACACCGGGGAGCTGTTTTTT. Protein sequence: CASSQALGRDKNTGELFF.

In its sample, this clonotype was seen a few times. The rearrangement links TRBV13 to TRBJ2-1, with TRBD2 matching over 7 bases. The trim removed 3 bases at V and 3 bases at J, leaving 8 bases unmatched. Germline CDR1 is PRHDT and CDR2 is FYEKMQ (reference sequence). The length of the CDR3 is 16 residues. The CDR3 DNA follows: TGTGCCAGCAGCTTTGATCCGGGACTAAGCTACAATGAGCAGTTCTTC. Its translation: CASSFDPGLSYNEQFF. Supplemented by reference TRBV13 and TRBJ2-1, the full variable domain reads AAGVIQSPRHLIKEKRETATLKCYPIPRHDTVYWYQQGPGQDPQFLISFYEKMQSDKGSIPDRFSAQQFSDYHSELNMSSLELGDSALYFCASSFDPGLSYNEQFFGPGTRLTVL.

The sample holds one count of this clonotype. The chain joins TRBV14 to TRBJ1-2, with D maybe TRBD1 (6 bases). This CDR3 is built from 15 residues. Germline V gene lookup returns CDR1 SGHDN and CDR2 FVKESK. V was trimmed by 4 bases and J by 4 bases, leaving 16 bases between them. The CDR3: CASSLQGRPVYGYTF. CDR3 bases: TGTGCCAGCAGCCTACAGGGTCGCCCGGTCTATGGCTACACCTTC.

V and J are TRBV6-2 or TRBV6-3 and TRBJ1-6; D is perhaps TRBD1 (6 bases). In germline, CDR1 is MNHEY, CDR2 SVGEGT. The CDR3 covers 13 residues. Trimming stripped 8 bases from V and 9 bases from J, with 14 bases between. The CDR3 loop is CASESGASSPLHF. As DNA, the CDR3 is TGTGCCAGCGAGTCAGGGGCGAGTTCACCCCTCCACTTT.

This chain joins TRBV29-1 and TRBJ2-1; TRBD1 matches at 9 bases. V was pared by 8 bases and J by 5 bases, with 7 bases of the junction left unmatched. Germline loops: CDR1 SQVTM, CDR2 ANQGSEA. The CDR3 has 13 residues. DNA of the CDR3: TGCAGCATTGGACAGGGGTTGGACAATGAGCAGTTCTTC. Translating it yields CSIGQGLDNEQFF.

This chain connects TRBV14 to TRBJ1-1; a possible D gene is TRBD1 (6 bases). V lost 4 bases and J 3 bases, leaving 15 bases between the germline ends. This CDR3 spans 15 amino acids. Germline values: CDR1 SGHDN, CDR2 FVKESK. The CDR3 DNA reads TGTGCCAGCAGCCCATACAGGGTTTTTGACACTGAAGCTTTCTTT. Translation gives CASSPYRVFDTEAFF.

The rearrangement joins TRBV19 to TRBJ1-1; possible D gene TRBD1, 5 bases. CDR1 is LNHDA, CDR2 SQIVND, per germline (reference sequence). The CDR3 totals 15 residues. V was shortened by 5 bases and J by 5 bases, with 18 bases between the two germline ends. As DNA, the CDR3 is TGTGCCAGTAGTCCCGAAGACAGCCGGGCGACTGAAGCTTTCTTT. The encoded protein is CASSPEDSRATEAFF.

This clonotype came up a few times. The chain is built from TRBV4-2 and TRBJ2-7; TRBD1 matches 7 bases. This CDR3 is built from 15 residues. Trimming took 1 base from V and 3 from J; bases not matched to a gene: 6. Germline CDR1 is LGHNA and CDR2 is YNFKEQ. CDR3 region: CASSQGVQGNYEQYF. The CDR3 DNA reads TGTGCCAGCAGCCAAGGGGTACAGGGGAACTACGAGCAGTACTTC.

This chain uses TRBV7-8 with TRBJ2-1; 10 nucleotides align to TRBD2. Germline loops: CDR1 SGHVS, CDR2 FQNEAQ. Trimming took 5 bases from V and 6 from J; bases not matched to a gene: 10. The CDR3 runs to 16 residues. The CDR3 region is CASSPEGAGGPNEQFF. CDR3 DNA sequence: TGTGCCAGCAGCCCCGAGGGAGCGGGGGGGCCCAATGAGCAGTTCTTC.

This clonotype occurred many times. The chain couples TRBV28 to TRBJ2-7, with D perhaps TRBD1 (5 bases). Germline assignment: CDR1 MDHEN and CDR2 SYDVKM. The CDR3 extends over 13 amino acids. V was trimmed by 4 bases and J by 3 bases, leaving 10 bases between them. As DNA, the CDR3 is TGTGCCAGCAGTTCAGGACAAAACTACGAGCAGTACTTC. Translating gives CASSSGQNYEQYF.

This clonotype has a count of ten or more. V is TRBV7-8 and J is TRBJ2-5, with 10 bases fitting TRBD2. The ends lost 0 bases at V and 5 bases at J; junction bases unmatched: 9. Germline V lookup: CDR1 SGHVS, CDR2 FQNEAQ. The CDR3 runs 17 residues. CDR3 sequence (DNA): TGTGCCAGCAGCTTAGCCGGGACTAGCGCACTGGGGGAGACCCAGTACTTC. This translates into CASSLAGTSALGETQYF.

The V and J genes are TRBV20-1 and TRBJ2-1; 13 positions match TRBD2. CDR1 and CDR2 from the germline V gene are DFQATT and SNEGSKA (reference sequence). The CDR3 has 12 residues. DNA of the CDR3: TGCAGCGCAACTAGCGGGGGGGCTGAGCAGTTCTTC. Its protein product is CSATSGGAEQFF.

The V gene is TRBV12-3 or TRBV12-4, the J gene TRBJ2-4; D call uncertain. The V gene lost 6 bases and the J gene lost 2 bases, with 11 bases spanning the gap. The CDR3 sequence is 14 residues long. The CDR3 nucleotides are TGTGCCAGCAGCCAAAGAGGATCCAAAAACATTCAGTACTTC. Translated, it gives CASSQRGSKNIQYF.

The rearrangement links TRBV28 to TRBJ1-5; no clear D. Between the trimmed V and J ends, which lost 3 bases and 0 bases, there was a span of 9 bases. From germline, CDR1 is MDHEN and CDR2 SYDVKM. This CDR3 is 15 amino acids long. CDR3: CASSLGLDSNQPQHF. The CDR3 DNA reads TGTGCCAGCAGTTTGGGGTTAGATAGCAATCAGCCCCAGCATTTT.

The CDR3: CASSESVLRGFMNTEAFF. The CDR3 region has the DNA TGTGCCAGCAGTGAATCGGTCTTACGGGGGTTCATGAACACTGAAGCTTTCTTT. J is TRBJ1-1 and V is TRBV2; D is perhaps TRBD1 (5 bases). CDR3 length: 18 residues. Trimming pared 2 bases from V and 0 bases from J, leaving 19 bases between. Germline CDR1 is SNHLY and CDR2 is FYNNEI.

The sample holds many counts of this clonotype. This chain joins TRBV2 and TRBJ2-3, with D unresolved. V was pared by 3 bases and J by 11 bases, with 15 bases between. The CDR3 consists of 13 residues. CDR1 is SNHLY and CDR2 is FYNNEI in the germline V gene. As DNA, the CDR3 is TGTGCCAGCAGTGAGTCAGCACTTTACGAGCAGTATTTT. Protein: CASSESALYEQYF.

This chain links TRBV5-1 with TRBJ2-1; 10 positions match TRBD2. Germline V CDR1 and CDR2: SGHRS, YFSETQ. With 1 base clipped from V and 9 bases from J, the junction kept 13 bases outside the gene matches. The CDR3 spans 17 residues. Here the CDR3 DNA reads TGCGCCAGCAGCTTGAGCACTAGCGGGACCCTCTACGGTGAGCAGTTCTTC. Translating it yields CASSLSTSGTLYGEQFF. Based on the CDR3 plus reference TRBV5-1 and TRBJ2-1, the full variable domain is KAGVTQTPRYLIKTRGQQVTLSCSPISGHRSVSWYQQTPGQGLQFLFEYFSETQRNKGNFPGRFSGRQFSNSRSEMNVSTLELGDSALYLCASSLSTSGTLYGEQFFGPGTRLTVL.

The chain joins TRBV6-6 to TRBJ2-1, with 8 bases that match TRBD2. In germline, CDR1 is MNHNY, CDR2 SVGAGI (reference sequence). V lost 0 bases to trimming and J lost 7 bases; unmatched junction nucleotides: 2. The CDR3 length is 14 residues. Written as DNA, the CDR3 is TGTGCCAGCAGTTACTCCCGGGGGGGGAATGAGCAGTTCTTC. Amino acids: CASSYSRGGNEQFF.

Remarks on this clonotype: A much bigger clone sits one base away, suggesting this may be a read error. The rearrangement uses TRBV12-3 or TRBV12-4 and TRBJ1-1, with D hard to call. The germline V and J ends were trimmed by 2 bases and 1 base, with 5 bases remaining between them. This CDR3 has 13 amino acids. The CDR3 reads CASSLIWNTEAFF. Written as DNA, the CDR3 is TGTGCCAGCAGTTTAATTTGGAACACTGAAGCTTTCTTT.

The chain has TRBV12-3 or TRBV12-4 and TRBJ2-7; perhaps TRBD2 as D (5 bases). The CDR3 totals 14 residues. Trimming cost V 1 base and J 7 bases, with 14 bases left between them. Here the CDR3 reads CASSLEGWTREQYF. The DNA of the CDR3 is TGTGCCAGCAGTTTAGAAGGCTGGACTCGAGAGCAGTACTTC.

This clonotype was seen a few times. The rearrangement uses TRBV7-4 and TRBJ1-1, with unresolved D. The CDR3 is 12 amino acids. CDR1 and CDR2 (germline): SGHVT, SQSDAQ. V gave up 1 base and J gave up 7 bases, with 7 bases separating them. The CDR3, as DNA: TGTGCCAGCAGCTTAGTGGCAGATGAAGCTTTCTTT. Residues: CASSLVADEAFF. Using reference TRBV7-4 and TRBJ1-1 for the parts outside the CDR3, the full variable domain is GAGVSQSPRYKVAKRGRDVALRCDSISGHVTLYWYRQTLGQGSEVLTYSQSDAQRDKSGRPSGRFSAERPERSVSTLKIQRTEQGDSAVYLCASSLVADEAFFGQGTRLTVV.

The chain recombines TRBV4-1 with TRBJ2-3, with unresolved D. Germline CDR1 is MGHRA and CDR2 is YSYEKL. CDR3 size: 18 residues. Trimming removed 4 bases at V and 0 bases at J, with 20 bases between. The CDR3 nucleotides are TGCGCCAGCAGCCCCCGATTGTTATCGGCTTCTAGCACAGATACGCAGTATTTT. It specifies CASSPRLLSASSTDTQYF.

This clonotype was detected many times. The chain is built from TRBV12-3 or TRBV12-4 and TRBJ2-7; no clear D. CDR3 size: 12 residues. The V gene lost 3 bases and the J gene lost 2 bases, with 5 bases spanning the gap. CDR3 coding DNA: TGTGCCAGCAGTTTCGCGCCCTACGAGCAGTACTTC. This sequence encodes CASSFAPYEQYF.

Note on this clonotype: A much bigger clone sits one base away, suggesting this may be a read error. In DNA form, the CDR3 reads TGTGCCAGCAGCCCGTGGGACTTGCTCTCTGTGGCCAACGTCCTGACTTTC. Its protein is CASSPWDLLSVANVLTF. The chain recombines TRBV28 with TRBJ2-6; D is perhaps TRBD2 (6 bases). Looked up from germline, CDR1 is MDHEN and CDR2 is SYDVKM. The CDR3 is 17 amino acids. The full variable domain, in which reference TRBV28 and TRBJ2-6 provide the parts outside the CDR3, is DVKVTQSSRYLVKRTGEKVFLECVQDMDHENMFWYRQDPGLGLRLIYFSYDVKMKEKGDIPEGYSVSREKKERFSLILESASTNQTSMYLCASSPWDLLSVANVLTFGAGSRLTVL.

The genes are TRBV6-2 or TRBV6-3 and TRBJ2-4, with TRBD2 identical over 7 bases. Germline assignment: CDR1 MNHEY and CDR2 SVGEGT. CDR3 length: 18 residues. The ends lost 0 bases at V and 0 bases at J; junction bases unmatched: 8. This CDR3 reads CASSYSTSSGVAKNIQYF. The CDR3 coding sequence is TGTGCCAGCAGTTACTCGACTAGCTCGGGAGTAGCCAAAAACATTCAGTACTTC.

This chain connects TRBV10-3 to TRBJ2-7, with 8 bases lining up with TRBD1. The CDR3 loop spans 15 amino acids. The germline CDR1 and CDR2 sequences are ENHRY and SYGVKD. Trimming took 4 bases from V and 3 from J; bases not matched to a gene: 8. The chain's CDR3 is CAISADQGAGYEQYF. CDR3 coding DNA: TGTGCCATCAGTGCAGATCAGGGGGCCGGCTACGAGCAGTACTTC.

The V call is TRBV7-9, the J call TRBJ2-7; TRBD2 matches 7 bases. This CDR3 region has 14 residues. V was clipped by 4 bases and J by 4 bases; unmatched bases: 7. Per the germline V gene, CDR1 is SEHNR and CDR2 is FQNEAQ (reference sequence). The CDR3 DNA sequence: TGTGCCAGCAGCTCTCGACTAGCAGAATACGAGCAGTACTTC. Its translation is CASSSRLAEYEQYF.

The CDR3 DNA is TGCAGCGTTCCGACAGGGGCCTATGGCTACACCTTC. This translates into CSVPTGAYGYTF. This chain connects TRBV29-1 to TRBJ1-2, with 8 bases lining up with TRBD1. V shed 5 bases, J shed 4 bases, and the junction held 3 bases outside the gene matches. CDR3 length: 12 residues. Germline CDR1 is SQVTM and CDR2 is ANQGSEA.